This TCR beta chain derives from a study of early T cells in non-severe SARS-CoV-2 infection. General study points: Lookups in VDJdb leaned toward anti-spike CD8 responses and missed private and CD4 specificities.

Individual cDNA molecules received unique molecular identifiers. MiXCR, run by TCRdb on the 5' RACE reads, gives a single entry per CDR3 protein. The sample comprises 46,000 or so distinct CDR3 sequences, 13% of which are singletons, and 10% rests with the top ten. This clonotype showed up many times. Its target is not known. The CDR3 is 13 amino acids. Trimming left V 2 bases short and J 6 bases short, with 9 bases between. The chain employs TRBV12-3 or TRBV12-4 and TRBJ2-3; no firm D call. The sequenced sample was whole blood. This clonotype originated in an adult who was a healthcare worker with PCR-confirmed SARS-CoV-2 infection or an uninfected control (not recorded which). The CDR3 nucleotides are TGTGCCAGCAGTTTACAAAGTGGGGATACGCAGTATTTT. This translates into CASSLQSGDTQYF.